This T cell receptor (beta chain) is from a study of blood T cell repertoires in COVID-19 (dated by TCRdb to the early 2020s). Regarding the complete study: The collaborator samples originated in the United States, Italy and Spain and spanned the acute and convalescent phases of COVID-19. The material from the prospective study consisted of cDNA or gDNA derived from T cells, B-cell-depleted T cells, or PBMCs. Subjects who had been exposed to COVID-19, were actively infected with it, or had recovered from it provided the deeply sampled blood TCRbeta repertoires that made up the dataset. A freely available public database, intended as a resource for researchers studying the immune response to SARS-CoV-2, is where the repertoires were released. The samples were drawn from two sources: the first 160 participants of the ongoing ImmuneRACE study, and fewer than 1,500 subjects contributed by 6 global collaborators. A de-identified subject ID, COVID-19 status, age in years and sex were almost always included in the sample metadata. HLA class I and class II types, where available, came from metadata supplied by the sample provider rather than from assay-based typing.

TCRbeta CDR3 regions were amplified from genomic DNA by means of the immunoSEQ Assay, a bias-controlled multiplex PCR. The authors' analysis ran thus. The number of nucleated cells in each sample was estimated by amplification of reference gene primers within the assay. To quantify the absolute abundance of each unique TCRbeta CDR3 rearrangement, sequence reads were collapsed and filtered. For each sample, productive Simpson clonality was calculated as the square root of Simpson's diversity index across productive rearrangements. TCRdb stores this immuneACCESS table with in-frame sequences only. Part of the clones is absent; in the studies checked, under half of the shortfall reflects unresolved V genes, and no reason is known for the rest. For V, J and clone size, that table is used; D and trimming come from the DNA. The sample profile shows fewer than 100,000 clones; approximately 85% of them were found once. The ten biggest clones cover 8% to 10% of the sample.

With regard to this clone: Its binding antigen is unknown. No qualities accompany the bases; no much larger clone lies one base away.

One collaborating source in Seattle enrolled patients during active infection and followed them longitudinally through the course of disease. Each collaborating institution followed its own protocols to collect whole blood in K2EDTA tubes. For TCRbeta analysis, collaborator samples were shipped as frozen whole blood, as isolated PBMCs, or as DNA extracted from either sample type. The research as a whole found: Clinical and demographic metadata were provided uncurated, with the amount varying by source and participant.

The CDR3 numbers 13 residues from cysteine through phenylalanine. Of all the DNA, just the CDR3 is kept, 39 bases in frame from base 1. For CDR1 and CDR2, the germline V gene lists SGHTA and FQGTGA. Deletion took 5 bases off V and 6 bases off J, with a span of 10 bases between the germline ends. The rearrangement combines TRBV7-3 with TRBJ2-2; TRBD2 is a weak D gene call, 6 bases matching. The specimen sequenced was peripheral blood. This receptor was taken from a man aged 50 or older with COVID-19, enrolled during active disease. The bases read TGTGCCAGCAGCCGACTAGGCTCCGGGGAGCTGTTTTTT. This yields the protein CASSRLGSGELFF.